The 28 T cell receptor beta chains below all came from one sample that was sequenced in a study of CD8+ T cells in alopecia areata (dated by TCRdb to the late 2010s). The protocol used for the library was the immunoSEQ multiplex PCR assay. For TCR sequencing, RNA was extracted from every sample and reverse transcribed into cDNA to serve as template. TCRdb retrieved this table from immuneACCESS and kept in-frame rearrangements only. Not all clones are present; in checked studies, unresolved V genes account for under half, and no reason is known for the remainder. Here the sample has around 110,000 clones; roughly three fifths occur a single time. The biggest ten clones account for about 12% of the sample. This sample's time point label indicates: around 26 weeks on oral tofacitinib. Read against the paper, the sample's treatment or condition label means: oral pan-JAK inhibitor, 5-10 mg twice daily.

The specimen was CD8+ T cells sorted from blood, collected at week 24, from a patient treated with tofacitinib. These receptors were collected from a human donor with alopecia areata.

The genes are TRBV18 and TRBJ1-2; D is possibly TRBD1 (6 bases). The germline V and J ends were trimmed by 0 bases and 4 bases, with 18 bases remaining between them. CDR1 KGHSH and CDR2 LQKENI come from the germline V gene. The CDR3 contains 17 residues. This chain's CDR3 is CASSPPGYRDGSYGYTF. The CDR3 nucleotides are TGTGCCAGCTCACCACCTGGATACAGGGACGGATCCTATGGCTACACCTTC.

This chain connects TRBV25-1 to TRBJ2-5; D call uncertain. Germline V gives CDR1 MGHDK, CDR2 SYGVNS. There are 13 residues in the CDR3. Trimming shortened V by 5 bases and J by 0 bases, and 7 bases separated the two germline ends. DNA of the CDR3: TGTGCCAGCAGTTTCACAGACCAAGAGACCCAGTACTTC. The encoded protein is CASSFTDQETQYF. Together with reference TRBV25-1 and TRBJ2-5, the CDR3 gives the full variable domain: EADIYQTPRYLVIGTGKKITLECSQTMGHDKMYWYQQDPGMELHLIHYSYGVNSTEKGDLSSESTVSRIRTEHFPLTLESARPSHTSQYLCASSFTDQETQYFGPGTRLLVL.

V is TRBV11-3 and J is TRBJ1-1, with 9 positions matching TRBD1. Germline V lookup: CDR1 SGHNT, CDR2 YENEEA. CDR3 length: 13 amino acids. With 3 bases clipped from V and 5 bases from J, the junction kept 1 base outside the gene matches. CDR3 sequence (DNA): TGTGCCAGCAGCTTGGGACAGGGAACTGAAGCTTTCTTT. This encodes CASSLGQGTEAFF.

This chain uses TRBV5-4 with TRBJ2-3; D possibly uses TRBD1 or TRBD2 (6 bases each). There are 14 residues in the CDR3. Germline V gene lookup returns CDR1 SGHNT and CDR2 YYREEE (reference sequence). The V and J ends lost 6 bases and 4 bases respectively, with 15 bases between them. This CDR3 is CASKVGGVPDTQYF. CDR3 in DNA: TGTGCCAGCAAGGTGGGGGGCGTGCCAGATACGCAGTATTTT.

The CDR3 DNA reads as TGTGCCAGCAGCTTGTGGCGGGGGACCTCCTACGAGCAGTACTTC. This sequence encodes CASSLWRGTSYEQYF. The chain joins TRBV11-2 to TRBJ2-7, with 7 bases lining up with TRBD2. The CDR3 contains 15 residues. CDR1 and CDR2 (germline): SGHAT, FQNNGV. V lost 3 bases, J lost 0 bases, and 5 bases stayed unmatched.

The rearrangement links TRBV15 to TRBJ2-7; 7 bases align to TRBD2. Germline-derived CDR1 and CDR2 are LNHNV and YYDKDF (reference sequence). The junction had 10 bases not matched to a gene; V was cut back by 5 bases and J by 6 bases. This CDR3 region has 14 residues. For the CDR3, the DNA is TGTGCCACCAGCCATTGGGAGGGCAGCATCGAGCAGTACTTC. It is translated as CATSHWEGSIEQYF. Based on the CDR3 plus reference TRBV15 and TRBJ2-7, the full variable domain is DAMVIQNPRYQVTQFGKPVTLSCSQTLNHNVMYWYQQKSSQAPKLLFHYYDKDFNNEADTPDNFQSRRPNTSFCFLDIRSPGLGDTAMYLCATSHWEGSIEQYFGPGTRLTVT.

This rearrangement joins TRBV5-1 to TRBJ2-2; TRBD2 aligns across 12 bases. This CDR3 is 16 amino acids long. J was trimmed by 5 bases and V by 2 bases; bases with no gene match: 4. Germline lookup yields CDR1 SGHRS and CDR2 YFSETQ. The CDR3 here is CASSFRTSGVTGELFF. Written as DNA, the CDR3 is TGCGCCAGCAGCTTCCGGACTAGCGGGGTTACCGGGGAGCTGTTTTTT.

This clone was picked up a small number of times. This chain joins TRBV12-5 and TRBJ2-1; TRBD2 is a possible D gene (6 bases). This CDR3 has 14 amino acids. V was clipped by 4 bases and J by 3 bases, with 10 bases between them. Germline V gives CDR1 LGHNT, CDR2 FRNRAP. The CDR3 sequence is CASGSGGHYNEQFF. The CDR3 DNA sequence: TGTGCTAGTGGTTCCGGGGGTCACTACAATGAGCAGTTCTTC.

V gene TRBV11-2 combines with J gene TRBJ2-1, with a tentative D call TRBD2 (6 bases). The V and J ends lost 4 bases and 11 bases respectively, with 15 bases between them. The length of the CDR3 is 13 residues. The germline V gene has CDR1 SGHAT and CDR2 FQNNGV. CDR3 region: CASSWGDGHQQFF. CDR3 coding DNA: TGTGCCAGCAGCTGGGGGGACGGTCACCAGCAGTTCTTC.

The CDR3 here is CASSHLLKGGEAFF. The CDR3 nucleotides read TGTGCCAGCAGCCACCTCCTCAAAGGGGGTGAAGCTTTCTTT. This chain links TRBV4-2 with TRBJ1-1; tentatively, D is TRBD1 (6 bases). The CDR3 sequence is 14 residues long. V was trimmed by 3 bases and J by 7 bases, leaving 15 bases between them. Germline V lookup: CDR1 LGHNA, CDR2 YNFKEQ.

The chain recombines TRBV5-4 with TRBJ1-5; D remains unclear. The V gene lost 4 bases and the J gene lost 2 bases, with 10 bases spanning the gap. The V gene's germline CDR1 is SGHNT and CDR2 YYREEE (reference sequence). CDR3 length: 14 residues. CDR3 nucleotide sequence: TGTGCCAGCAGCCCCCAAAGTGGCAATCAGCCCCAGCATTTT. It specifies CASSPQSGNQPQHF.

The sample holds a few counts of this clone. The V and J genes are TRBV29-1 and TRBJ2-3, with TRBD1 matching 10 bases. Germline V gene sequence: CDR1 SQVTM, CDR2 ANQGSEA. The junction had 5 bases not matched to a gene; V was cut back by 4 bases and J by 4 bases. This CDR3 has 14 amino acids. The CDR3 is CSVGGTGVADTQYF. The DNA of the CDR3 is TGCAGCGTTGGCGGGACAGGGGTGGCAGATACGCAGTATTTT.

This clone has a handful of counts. The CDR3 bases are TGCGCCAGCAGCTTCGCAGGGGAGGCAGATACGCAGTATTTT. This translates into CASSFAGEADTQYF. The chain employs TRBV5-1 and TRBJ2-3, with D perhaps TRBD1 or TRBD2 (6 bases each). V lost 2 bases to trimming and J lost 4 bases, with 11 bases between them. Germline loops: CDR1 SGHRS, CDR2 YFSETQ. The CDR3 has 14 residues.

Notes on this clone: Germline and junction disagree at one end, which may indicate a read error. The chain is built from TRBV14 and TRBJ1-2, with D perhaps TRBD1 (5 bases). The germline V gene encodes CDR1 SGHDN and CDR2 FVKESK. The CDR3 contains 14 residues. CDR3 in amino acids: CASSQAGGNYGHTF. CDR3 sequence (DNA): TGTGCCAGCAGCCAAGCTGGGGGGAACTATGGCCACACCTTC.

V and J are TRBV30 and TRBJ2-1; TRBD2 is a possible D gene (6 bases). Between the trimmed V and J ends, which lost 0 bases and 3 bases, there was a span of 15 bases. Germline CDR1 is GTSNPN and CDR2 is SVGIG (reference sequence). This CDR3 region has 16 residues. The CDR3 sequence: CAWSVRAGRVYNEQFF. The CDR3 region has the DNA TGTGCCTGGAGTGTACGGGCGGGGCGCGTCTACAATGAGCAGTTCTTC. The full variable domain, its missing parts supplied by reference TRBV30 and TRBJ2-1, is SQTIHQWPATLVQPVGSPLSLECTVEGTSNPNLYWYRQAAGRGLQLLFYSVGIGQISSEVPQNLSASRPQDRQFILSSKKLLLSDSGFYLCAWSVRAGRVYNEQFFGPGTRLTVL.

V and J are TRBV30 and TRBJ1-5; tentative D call: TRBD1 (6 bases). The germline V gene has CDR1 GTSNPN and CDR2 SVGIG (reference sequence). CDR3 length: 14 residues. Trimming pared 3 bases from V and 4 bases from J, leaving 13 bases between. The CDR3 DNA reads as TGTGCCTGGAGGGGCAGGGGTGGTAATCAGCCCCAGCATTTT. Translation: CAWRGRGGNQPQHF.

As DNA, the CDR3 is TGTGCCAGCAGCTTAGAACCAAGCTATGGCTACACCTTC. This codes for CASSLEPSYGYTF. This chain links TRBV7-9 with TRBJ1-2; D gene uncertain. Trimming left V 1 base short and J 4 bases short, with 7 bases between. This CDR3 is 13 amino acids long. Germline CDR1 is SEHNR and CDR2 is FQNEAQ (reference sequence).

The chain recombines TRBV27 with TRBJ2-5, with D possibly matching TRBD2 (6 bases). The V end lost 6 bases, the J end lost 6 bases, and 17 bases lay between the germline ends. Germline CDR1 is MNHEY and CDR2 is SMNVEV (reference sequence). The length of the CDR3 is 14 residues. The CDR3 region is CASRGIAAPKTQYF. CDR3 nucleotides: TGTGCCAGCAGGGGTATAGCGGCCCCGAAGACCCAGTACTTC.

The genes are TRBV5-4 and TRBJ2-7, with D tentatively TRBD2 (6 bases). V lost 5 bases and J lost 2, with 14 bases in between. This CDR3 is 14 amino acids long. CDR1 and CDR2 from the germline V gene are SGHNT and YYREEE (reference sequence). CDR3 coding DNA: TGTGCCAGCAGGACGTGGGGCGGGACCTACGAGCAGTACTTC. Its protein product is CASRTWGGTYEQYF.

The chain employs TRBV9 and TRBJ2-7, with a possible D match to TRBD1 (6 bases). In germline, CDR1 is SGDLS, CDR2 YYNGEE. V was cut by 3 bases and J by 0 bases, with 7 bases left in between. The CDR3 extends over 13 amino acids. The CDR3 region is CASSADSSYEQYF. CDR3 DNA: TGTGCCAGCAGCGCGGACAGCTCCTACGAGCAGTACTTC.

V gene TRBV4-2 combines with J gene TRBJ2-7; 7 bases fit TRBD1. CDR1 is LGHNA and CDR2 is YNFKEQ in the germline V gene. The V and J ends lost 0 bases and 3 bases, in that order; junction bases with no gene match: 2. The CDR3 consists of 14 residues. CDR3 in amino acids: CASSQEGQIYEQYF. CDR3 nucleotide sequence: TGTGCCAGCAGCCAAGAGGGACAGATCTACGAGCAGTACTTC.

The chain recombines TRBV6-5 with TRBJ2-3, with 11 bases that match TRBD1. Germline assignment: CDR1 MNHEY and CDR2 SVGAGI. After removal of 2 bases from V and 3 bases from J, the junction contained 1 base not matched to a gene. This CDR3 comprises 15 residues. The DNA of the CDR3 is TGTGCCAGCAGTTACCGGGACAGGGGGACAGATACGCAGTATTTT. Translating gives CASSYRDRGTDTQYF.

V usage is TRBV4-1 and J usage is TRBJ2-4, with 8 bases matching TRBD1. From germline, CDR1 is MGHRA and CDR2 YSYEKL. The ends lost 3 bases at V and 7 bases at J; junction bases unmatched: 8. The CDR3 is 15 amino acids. The CDR3 DNA reads as TGCGCCAGCAGCCACCTGACAGGGGCTGGGAACATTCAGTACTTC. It yields the protein CASSHLTGAGNIQYF.

The V gene is TRBV10-3, the J gene TRBJ2-7, with 10 bases fitting TRBD1. Germline V gene sequence: CDR1 ENHRY, CDR2 SYGVKD. CDR3 size: 18 residues. Trimming removed 4 bases from V and 3 bases from J; junction bases left unmatched: 15. CDR3 sequence (DNA): TGTGCCATCAGTGGGGAAGGTGACAGGACAGGGGGGCTCTACGAGCAGTACTTC. Amino acid sequence: CAISGEGDRTGGLYEQYF.

This clone has just one count. The gene calls are TRBV6-5 and TRBJ2-1; TRBD2 matches at 7 bases. Germline values: CDR1 MNHEY, CDR2 SVGAGI. The trim removed 0 bases at V and 9 bases at J, leaving 8 bases unmatched. The CDR3 length is 15 residues. The CDR3 spells CASSYSNPSGVEQFF. The DNA for the CDR3 is TGTGCCAGCAGTTACTCAAATCCCAGCGGGGTTGAGCAGTTCTTC.

The chain carries TRBV7-2 and TRBJ2-3; the D gene could be TRBD1 or TRBD2 (6 bases each). Germline V CDR1 and CDR2: SGHTA, FQGNSA. Trimming left V 5 bases short and J 2 bases short, with 17 bases between. The CDR3 runs to 16 residues. In DNA form, the CDR3 reads TGTGCCAGCAGCACAGTAGTGAGGGGGGCCACAGATACGCAGTATTTT. Amino acid sequence: CASSTVVRGATDTQYF. Based on the CDR3 plus reference TRBV7-2 and TRBJ2-3, the full variable domain is GAGVSQSPSNKVTEKGKDVELRCDPISGHTALYWYRQSLGQGLEFLIYFQGNSAPDKSGLPSDRFSAERTGGSVSTLTIQRTQQEDSAVYLCASSTVVRGATDTQYFGPGTRLTVL.

The genes are TRBV2 and TRBJ2-7; TRBD2 aligns across 9 bases. V dropped 3 bases and J dropped 2; count of bases not matched to a gene: 8. In germline, CDR1 is SNHLY, CDR2 FYNNEI. The CDR3 runs 16 residues. This chain's CDR3 is CASSDPTSGRTYEQYF. DNA of the CDR3: TGTGCCAGCAGTGACCCGACTAGCGGAAGAACCTACGAGCAGTACTTC. The full variable domain, rest sourced from reference TRBV2 and TRBJ2-7, is EPEVTQTPSHQVTQMGQEVILRCVPISNHLYFYWYRQILGQKVEFLVSFYNNEISEKSEIFDDQFSVERPDGSNFTLKIRSTKLEDSAMYFCASSDPTSGRTYEQYFGPGTRLTVT.

V and J are TRBV7-9 and TRBJ2-2; 8 bases line up with TRBD2. The CDR3 has 14 residues. Germline V CDR1 and CDR2: SEHNR, FQNEAQ (reference sequence). Trimming removed 4 bases from V and 7 bases from J; junction bases left unmatched: 5. The CDR3 reads CASSSGGADGELFF. Written as DNA, the CDR3 is TGTGCCAGCAGCTCCGGGGGGGCAGACGGGGAGCTGTTTTTT.